Many counts were recorded for the clone carrying this TCR beta chain. The data were obtained in a study of T cells in Graves' hyperthyroidism and ophthalmopathy. Germline V gene data show CDR1 as LGHNT and CDR2 as FRNRAP. V was cut by 0 bases and J by 1 base, with 9 bases left in between. The CDR3 has 15 amino acids. RNA transcripts gave rise to amplified TCR beta CDR3 regions. First-round RT-PCR targeting the TCR CDR3 was performed with the HTBI primer set. TCRdb re-analysed the multiplex PCR reads in MiXCR, keeping a single row per CDR3 protein. The sample has about 520,000 distinct CDR3 sequences; less than 25% are singletons.

The source of this sequence is a woman under 40 with Graves' ophthalmopathy. The chain is built from TRBV12-5 and TRBJ1-1; D is undetermined. The sample consisted of blood. The CDR3 region is CASGLVLGENTEAFF. As DNA, the CDR3 is TGTGCTAGTGGTTTGGTCCTTGGGGAGAACACTGAAGCTTTCTTT.